This TCR beta chain comes out of a study of T-cell reconstitution after alpha-beta-depleted transplantation in children. Germline V gene lookup returns CDR1 SGHRS and CDR2 YFSETQ. The CDR3 sequence is 16 residues long. V lost 3 bases and J lost 2; bases outside the gene matches: 5. This clonotype was recorded a few times. Unique molecular identifiers were incorporated into the prepared TCRbeta library. TCRdb redid the calling of the PCR reads with MiXCR, one entry per CDR3 protein. This sample has some 280,000 distinct CDR3 sequences, with nearly 10% found just once. The chain recombines TRBV5-1 with TRBJ2-3; TRBD1 agrees at 11 bases. This TCR was recovered from a human donor who donated a stem cell graft to a child with SCID. This material consisted of PBMCs from the stem cell graft donor, taken from the stem cell graft. The CDR3 is CASSSHGQGATDTQYF. The CDR3 DNA is TGCGCCAGCAGCTCCCACGGACAGGGGGCCACAGATACGCAGTATTTT.